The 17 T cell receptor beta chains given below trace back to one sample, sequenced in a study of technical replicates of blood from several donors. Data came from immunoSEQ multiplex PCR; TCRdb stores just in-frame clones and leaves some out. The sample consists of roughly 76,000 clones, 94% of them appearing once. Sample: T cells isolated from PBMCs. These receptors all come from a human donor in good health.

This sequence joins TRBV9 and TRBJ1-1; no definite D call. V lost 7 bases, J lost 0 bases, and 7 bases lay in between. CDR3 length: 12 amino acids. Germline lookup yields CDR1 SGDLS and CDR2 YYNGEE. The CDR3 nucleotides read TGTGCCAGCGGAGGGTTGAACACTGAAGCTTTCTTT. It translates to CASGGLNTEAFF.

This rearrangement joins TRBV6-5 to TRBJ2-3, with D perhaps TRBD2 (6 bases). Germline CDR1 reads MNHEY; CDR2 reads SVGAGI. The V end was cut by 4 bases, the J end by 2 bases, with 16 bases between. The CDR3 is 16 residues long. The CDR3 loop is CASSWKPGLDTDTQYF. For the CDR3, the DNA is TGTGCCAGCAGTTGGAAACCGGGACTCGACACAGATACGCAGTATTTT.

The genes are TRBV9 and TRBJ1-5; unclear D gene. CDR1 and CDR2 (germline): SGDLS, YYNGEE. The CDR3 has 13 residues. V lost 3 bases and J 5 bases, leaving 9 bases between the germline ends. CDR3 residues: CASSGLIDQPQHF. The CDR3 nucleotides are TGTGCCAGCAGCGGACTAATTGATCAGCCCCAGCATTTT.

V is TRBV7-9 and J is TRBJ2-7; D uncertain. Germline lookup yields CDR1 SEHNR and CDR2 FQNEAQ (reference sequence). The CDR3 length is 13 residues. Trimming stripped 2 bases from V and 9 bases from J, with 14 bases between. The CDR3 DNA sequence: TGTGCCAGCAGCTTAAACCCCAGGCTCGGGCAGTACTTC. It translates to CASSLNPRLGQYF.

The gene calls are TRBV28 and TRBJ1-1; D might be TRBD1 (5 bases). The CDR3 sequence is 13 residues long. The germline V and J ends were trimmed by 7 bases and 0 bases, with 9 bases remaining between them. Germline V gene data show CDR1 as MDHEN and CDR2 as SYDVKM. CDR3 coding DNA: TGTGCCAGCACGGGGGACCTGAACACTGAAGCTTTCTTT. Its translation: CASTGDLNTEAFF.

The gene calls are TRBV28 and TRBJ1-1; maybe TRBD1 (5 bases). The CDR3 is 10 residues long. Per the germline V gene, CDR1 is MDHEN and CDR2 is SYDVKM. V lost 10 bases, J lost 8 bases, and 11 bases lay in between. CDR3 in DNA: TGTGCCACCCTGCCAGGGGAAGCTTTCTTT. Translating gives CATLPGEAFF.

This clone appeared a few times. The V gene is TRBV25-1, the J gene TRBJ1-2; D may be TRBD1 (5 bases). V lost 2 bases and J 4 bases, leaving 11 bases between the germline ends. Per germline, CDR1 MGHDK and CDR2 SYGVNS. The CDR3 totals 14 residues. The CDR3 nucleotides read TGTGCCAGCAGTGAACAGGGCCCTAGCTATGGCTACACCTTC. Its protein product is CASSEQGPSYGYTF.

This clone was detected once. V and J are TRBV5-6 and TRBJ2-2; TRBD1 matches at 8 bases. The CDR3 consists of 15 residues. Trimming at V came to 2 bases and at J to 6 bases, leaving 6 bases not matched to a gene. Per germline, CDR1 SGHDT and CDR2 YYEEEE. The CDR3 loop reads CASSLPGGAPGELFF. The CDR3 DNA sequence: TGTGCCAGCAGCTTACCAGGGGGCGCCCCCGGGGAGCTGTTTTTT.

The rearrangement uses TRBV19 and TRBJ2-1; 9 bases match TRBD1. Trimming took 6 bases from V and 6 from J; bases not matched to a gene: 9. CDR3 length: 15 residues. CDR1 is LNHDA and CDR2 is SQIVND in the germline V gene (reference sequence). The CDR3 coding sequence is TGTGCCAGTAGCCGAATAGGGACAGGGACCAATGAGCAGTTCTTC. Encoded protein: CASSRIGTGTNEQFF.

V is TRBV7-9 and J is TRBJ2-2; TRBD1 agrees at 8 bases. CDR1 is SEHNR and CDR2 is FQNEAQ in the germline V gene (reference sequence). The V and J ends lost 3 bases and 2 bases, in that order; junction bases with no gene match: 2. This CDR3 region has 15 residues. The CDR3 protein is CASSFGQGNTGELFF. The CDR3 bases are TGTGCCAGCAGCTTCGGACAGGGCAACACCGGGGAGCTGTTTTTT.

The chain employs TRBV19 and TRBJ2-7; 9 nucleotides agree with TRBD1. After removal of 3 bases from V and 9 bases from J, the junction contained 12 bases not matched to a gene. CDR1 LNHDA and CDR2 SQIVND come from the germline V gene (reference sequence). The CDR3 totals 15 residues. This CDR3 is CASSMTGTGRTAQYF. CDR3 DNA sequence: TGTGCCAGTAGTATGACCGGGACAGGGAGGACCGCGCAGTACTTC.

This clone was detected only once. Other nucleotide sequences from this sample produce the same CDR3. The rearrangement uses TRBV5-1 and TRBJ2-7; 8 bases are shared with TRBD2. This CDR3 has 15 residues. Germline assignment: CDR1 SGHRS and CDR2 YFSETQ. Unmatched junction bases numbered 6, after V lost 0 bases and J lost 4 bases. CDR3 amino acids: CASSLAGTSSYEQYF. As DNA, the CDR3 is TGCGCCAGCAGCTTGGCTGGGACTAGTTCTTACGAGCAGTACTTC.

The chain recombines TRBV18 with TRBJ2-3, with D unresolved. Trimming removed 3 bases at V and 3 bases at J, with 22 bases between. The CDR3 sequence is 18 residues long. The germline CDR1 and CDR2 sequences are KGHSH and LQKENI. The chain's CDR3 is CASSPSARASSGTDTQYF. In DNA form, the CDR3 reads TGTGCCAGCTCACCGTCCGCCCGAGCGTCGAGTGGAACAGATACGCAGTATTTT. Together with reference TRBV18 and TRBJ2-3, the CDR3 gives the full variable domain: NAGVMQNPRHLVRRRGQEARLRCSPMKGHSHVYWYRQLPEEGLKFMVYLQKENIIDESGMPKERFSAEFPKEGPSILRIQQVVRGDSAAYFCASSPSARASSGTDTQYFGPGTRLTVL.

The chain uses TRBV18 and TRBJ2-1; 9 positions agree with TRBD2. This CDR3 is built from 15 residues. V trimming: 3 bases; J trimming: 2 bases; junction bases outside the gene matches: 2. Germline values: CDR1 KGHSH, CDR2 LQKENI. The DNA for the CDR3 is TGTGCCAGCTCACCTGGCGGGAGGGCCTACAATGAGCAGTTCTTC. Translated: CASSPGGRAYNEQFF. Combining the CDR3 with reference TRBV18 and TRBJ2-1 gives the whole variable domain NAGVMQNPRHLVRRRGQEARLRCSPMKGHSHVYWYRQLPEEGLKFMVYLQKENIIDESGMPKERFSAEFPKEGPSILRIQQVVRGDSAAYFCASSPGGRAYNEQFFGPGTRLTVL.

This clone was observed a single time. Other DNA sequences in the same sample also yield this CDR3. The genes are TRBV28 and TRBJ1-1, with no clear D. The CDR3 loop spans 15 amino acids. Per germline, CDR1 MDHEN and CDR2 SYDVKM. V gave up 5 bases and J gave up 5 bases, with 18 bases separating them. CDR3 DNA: TGTGCCAGCAGTCCAGCGGTCCCCGGCATTACTGAAGCTTTCTTT. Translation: CASSPAVPGITEAFF.

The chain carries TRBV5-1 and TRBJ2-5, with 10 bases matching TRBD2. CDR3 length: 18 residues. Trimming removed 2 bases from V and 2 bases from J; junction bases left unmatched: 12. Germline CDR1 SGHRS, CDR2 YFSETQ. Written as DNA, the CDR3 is TGCGCCAGCAGCTTCTCCGTGGGGAGCGGGGGGGAGCAAGAGACCCAGTACTTC. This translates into CASSFSVGSGGEQETQYF.

This chain's CDR3 is CASSVSGEPSYGYTF. The CDR3 DNA reads as TGTGCCAGCAGCGTATCGGGGGAACCTTCGTATGGCTACACCTTC. The chain recombines TRBV9 with TRBJ1-2; a possible D gene is TRBD1 (5 bases). CDR1 and CDR2 from the germline V gene are SGDLS and YYNGEE. V was trimmed by 1 base and J by 5 bases, leaving 15 bases between them. The CDR3 has 15 residues.